This record looks at one T cell receptor beta chain sequence and its context. Its specificity is unknown. Healthy bone marrow donors supplied every sample. This entry is derived from a study of cytomegalovirus exposure and HLA in healthy donors. Turning to the study itself: One earlier analysis, a look at 150 million to 200 million T cells, found roughly 110 million unique TCR beta sequences. Of around 400 genotyped donors, 81% grouped in the Caucasian-associated ancestry cluster. Study-wide findings and caveats: In an earlier analysis, productive rearrangement rates for most beta V segments clustered near 87% or 30%.

The V end was cut by 1 base, the J end by 2 bases, with 12 bases between. Germline V gene lookup returns CDR1 LNHDA and CDR2 SQIVND (reference sequence). CDR3 size: 15 residues. PCR involved 60 Vbeta and 13 Jbeta primers. Some clones are missing from TCRdb's copy, which holds only in-frame ones; the method was immunoSEQ multiplex PCR. The profile shows roughly 86,000 clones, 60% to 80% of them singletons. The chain carries TRBV19 and TRBJ2-7; tentatively, D is TRBD2 (7 bases). The sample comprised PBMCs. This TCR was sampled from a female donor in good health and CMV-seronegative. The CDR3 spells CASSIGVGGPYEQYF. CDR3 nucleotides: TGTGCCAGTAGTATAGGAGTGGGGGGGCCCTACGAGCAGTACTTC.